Sequencing of this T cell receptor (beta chain) was carried out in a study of human T cells and chemical hapten exposure. Broader study findings: The presence of alopecia in the donors means their immune response may differ from healthy people's.

TCRdb processed the RACE reads anew with MiXCR; each CDR3 protein has one entry. Altogether 85,000 to 100,000 distinct CDR3 sequences are present, around 12% being singletons, with the ten largest covering approximately 2.1%. Time point in this sample: patch test 1, 2 weeks after DPC sensitization. As for treatment: therapeutic diphenylcyclopropenone sensitization with weekly scalp DPC. V lost 7 bases, J lost 4 bases, and 11 bases lay in between. Germline loops: CDR1 SGHVS, CDR2 FQNEAQ. The CDR3 contains 14 residues. Worth noting for this clonotype: Its specificity is not known. With a much larger clone just one base away, this may be a read error.

Sequenced material: whole blood, taken in connection with sensitization to the hapten diphenylcyclopropenone (DPC). The J gene is TRBJ1-6, the V gene TRBV7-8, with a weak D call TRBD1 (5 bases). The receptor comes from a woman aged 35 to 49 with alopecia areata. Some clones in this sample may be carry-over from other donors' samples. The CDR3: CASTGRVYNSPLHF. The CDR3 DNA follows: TGTGCCAGCACGGGACGGGTTTATAATTCACCCCTCCACTTT.